This TCR beta chain stems from a study of shared clonotypes between healthy human individuals. Each subset's genomic DNA was split evenly across several immunoSEQ plates. In the sorted-subset replicate PCRs, about 190 ng DNA, 25,000 to 30,000 T cell genomes, was used. TCRdb keeps only in-frame clones here, not all; method: immunoSEQ multiplex PCR. The sample yields about 610,000 clones, about 96% seen once. Positive CCR7 selection of CD45RO-negative cells yielded the naive CD8 cells, and terminally differentiated effector memory CD45RA+ cells were excluded. Germline CDR1 is PRHDT and CDR2 is FYEKMQ (reference sequence). The V gene lost 1 base and the J gene lost 5 bases, with 6 bases spanning the gap. This CDR3 has 13 amino acids.

Sequenced: naive CD8+ T cells sorted from blood. The receptor's source is a woman aged 25 to 39 in good health. The rearrangement joins TRBV13 to TRBJ2-1; D is ambiguous. CDR3 sequence reads: CASSLAVNNEQFF. CDR3 DNA: TGTGCCAGCAGCTTAGCTGTAAACAATGAGCAGTTCTTC.